One and the same sample provided the 5 T cell receptor beta chains below, sequenced in a study of beta chain features in type 1 diabetes. Every bit of the isolated RNA underwent reverse transcription, so sequencing read expressed TCRB transcripts. Sequenced by immunoSEQ multiplex PCR; TCRdb stores in-frame clones only, minus some. The data show under 900,000 clones, roughly 15% seen once. Material for sequencing was naive CD4+ T cells from blood. The receptors stem from a woman aged 18-30 years in good health.

There are a few counts of this clone. The chain links TRBV5-4 to TRBJ2-1, with 8 bases lining up with TRBD2. The CDR3 runs to 16 residues. The ends lost 2 bases at V and 6 bases at J; junction bases unmatched: 10. Per the germline V gene, CDR1 is SGHNT and CDR2 is YYREEE (reference sequence). The CDR3 sequence: CASSFSGTRLVNEQFF. The CDR3 nucleotides read TGTGCCAGCAGCTTCTCAGGGACTAGGCTAGTCAATGAGCAGTTCTTC.

This clone was detected a few times. This chain connects TRBV15 to TRBJ2-1; tentative D call: TRBD1 (5 bases). V shed 1 base and J shed 6 bases, with 10 bases lying between them. CDR1 is LNHNV, CDR2 YYDKDF, per germline (reference sequence). The CDR3 length is 14 residues. The CDR3 DNA is TGTGCCACCAGCAGAGTGCAGGGAAGCAATGAGCAGTTCTTC. Encoded protein: CATSRVQGSNEQFF.

V gene TRBV7-8 combines with J gene TRBJ1-1, with D unclear. The germline V gene encodes CDR1 SGHVS and CDR2 FQNEAQ. V was shortened by 1 base and J by 0 bases, with 9 bases between the two germline ends. The CDR3 runs to 15 residues. The CDR3 sequence is CASSLVQTVNTEAFF. The CDR3 DNA reads as TGTGCCAGCAGCTTAGTCCAAACGGTGAACACTGAAGCTTTCTTT.

V is TRBV7-2 and J is TRBJ2-1, with D perhaps matching TRBD1 or TRBD2 (5 bases each). Germline assignment: CDR1 SGHTA and CDR2 FQGNSA. V was shortened by 5 bases and J by 8 bases, with 19 bases between the two germline ends. The CDR3 sequence is 15 residues long. This CDR3 reads CASSDWGRHHDEQFF. In nucleotides, the CDR3 is TGTGCCAGCAGCGACTGGGGGAGACATCACGATGAGCAGTTCTTC. The variable domain in full, with the rest retrieved from reference TRBV7-2 and TRBJ2-1, is GAGVSQSPSNKVTEKGKDVELRCDPISGHTALYWYRQSLGQGLEFLIYFQGNSAPDKSGLPSDRFSAERTGGSVSTLTIQRTQQEDSAVYLCASSDWGRHHDEQFFGPGTRLTVL.

Remarks on this clone: Germline is not matched at one junction end, which may reflect a read error. The chain combines TRBV7-7 with TRBJ2-5; D is unclear. Germline-derived CDR1 and CDR2 are SSHAT and FNYEAQ (reference sequence). This CDR3 has 13 residues. CDR3 nucleotide sequence: TGTGCTAGCAGCTTGGGTCTAGGAGAGACCCAGTACTTC. Residues: CASSLGLGETQYF.